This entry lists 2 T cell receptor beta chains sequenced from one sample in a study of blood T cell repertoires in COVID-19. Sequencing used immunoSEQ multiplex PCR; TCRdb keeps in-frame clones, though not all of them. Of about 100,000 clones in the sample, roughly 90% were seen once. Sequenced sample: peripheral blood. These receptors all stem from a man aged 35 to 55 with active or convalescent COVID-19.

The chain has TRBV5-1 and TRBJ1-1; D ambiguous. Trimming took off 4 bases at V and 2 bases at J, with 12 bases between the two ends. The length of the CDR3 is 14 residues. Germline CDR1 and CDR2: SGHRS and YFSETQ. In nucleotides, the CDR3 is TGCGCCAGCAGCCCAAGCCGGGTAAACACTGAAGCTTTCTTT. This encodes CASSPSRVNTEAFF.

The CDR3 is CASSPGKGGYQPQHF. The CDR3 coding sequence is TGTGCCAGCAGCCCGGGGAAGGGGGGGTATCAGCCCCAGCATTTT. The V and J genes are TRBV7-2 and TRBJ1-5, with D possibly TRBD1 on 6 matching bases. The CDR3 has 15 amino acids. The germline V gene has CDR1 SGHTA and CDR2 FQGNSA. Trimming removed 5 bases at V and 5 bases at J, with 16 bases between.